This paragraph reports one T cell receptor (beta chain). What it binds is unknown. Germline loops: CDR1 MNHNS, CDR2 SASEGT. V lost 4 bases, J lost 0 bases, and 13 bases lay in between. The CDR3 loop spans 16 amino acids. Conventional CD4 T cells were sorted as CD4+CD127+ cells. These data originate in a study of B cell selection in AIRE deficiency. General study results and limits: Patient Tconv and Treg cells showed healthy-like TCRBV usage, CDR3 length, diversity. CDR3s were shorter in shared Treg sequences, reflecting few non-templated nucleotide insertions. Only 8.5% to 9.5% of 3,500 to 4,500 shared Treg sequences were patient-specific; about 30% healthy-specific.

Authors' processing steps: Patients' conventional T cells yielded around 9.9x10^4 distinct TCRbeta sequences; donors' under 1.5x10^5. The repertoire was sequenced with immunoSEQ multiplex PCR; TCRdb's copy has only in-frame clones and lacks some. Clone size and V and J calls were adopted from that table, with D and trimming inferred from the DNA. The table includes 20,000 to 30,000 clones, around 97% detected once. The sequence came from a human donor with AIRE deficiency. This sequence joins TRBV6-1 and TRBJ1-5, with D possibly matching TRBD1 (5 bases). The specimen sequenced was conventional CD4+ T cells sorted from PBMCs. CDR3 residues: CASSVLTDYSNQPQHF. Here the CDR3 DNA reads TGTGCCAGCAGTGTATTGACAGATTATAGCAATCAGCCCCAGCATTTT.